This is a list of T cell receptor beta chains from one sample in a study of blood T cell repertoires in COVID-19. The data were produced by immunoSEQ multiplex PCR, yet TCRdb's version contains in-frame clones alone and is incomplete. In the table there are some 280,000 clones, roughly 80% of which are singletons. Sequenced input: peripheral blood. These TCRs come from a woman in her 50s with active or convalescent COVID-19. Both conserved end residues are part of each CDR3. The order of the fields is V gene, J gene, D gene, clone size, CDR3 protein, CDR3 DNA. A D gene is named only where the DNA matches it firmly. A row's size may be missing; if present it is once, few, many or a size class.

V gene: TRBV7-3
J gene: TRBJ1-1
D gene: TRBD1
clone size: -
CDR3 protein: CASSPTGQGEAFF
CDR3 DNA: TGTGCCAGCAGCCCAACCGGACAGGGTGAAGCTTTCTTT

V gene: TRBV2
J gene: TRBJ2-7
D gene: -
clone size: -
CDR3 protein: CASSQPDGQFSYEQYF
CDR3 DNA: TGTGCCAGCAGTCAGCCCGACGGACAGTTCTCCTACGAGCAGTACTTC

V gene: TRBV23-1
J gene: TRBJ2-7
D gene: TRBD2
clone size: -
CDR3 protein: CASSQSREGPGSSYEQYF
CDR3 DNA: TGCGCCAGCAGTCAATCGAGGGAGGGGCCAGGGAGTTCCTACGAGCAGTACTTC

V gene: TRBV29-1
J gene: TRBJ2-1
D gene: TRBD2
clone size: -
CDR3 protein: CSVDPRTSGANEQFF
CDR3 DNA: TGCAGCGTAGACCCTAGGACTAGCGGGGCTAATGAGCAGTTCTTC

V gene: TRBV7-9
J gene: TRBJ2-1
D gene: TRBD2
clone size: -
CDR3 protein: CASSSRGGTSGSPHYEQFF
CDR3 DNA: TGTGCCAGCAGCTCTCGGGGTGGGACTAGCGGGAGTCCACACTATGAGCAGTTCTTC

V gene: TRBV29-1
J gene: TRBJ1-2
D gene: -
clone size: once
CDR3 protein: CSARDGMNGYTF
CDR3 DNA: TGCAGCGCCCGCGACGGGATGAATGGCTACACCTTC

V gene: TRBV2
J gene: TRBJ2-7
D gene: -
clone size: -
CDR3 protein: CASRSSGLPYEQYF
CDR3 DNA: TGTGCCAGCAGGTCGTCGGGGTTGCCCTACGAGCAGTACTTC

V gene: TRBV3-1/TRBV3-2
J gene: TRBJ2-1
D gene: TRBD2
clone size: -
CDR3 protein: CASSRGTSGRLEQFF
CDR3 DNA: TGTGCCAGCAGCCGCGGGACTAGCGGGAGGCTTGAGCAGTTCTTC

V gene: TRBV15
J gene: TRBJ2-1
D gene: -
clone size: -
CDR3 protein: CATSRDPRDGRQFF
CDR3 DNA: TGTGCCACCAGCAGAGATCCGCGGGACGGGCGGCAGTTCTTC

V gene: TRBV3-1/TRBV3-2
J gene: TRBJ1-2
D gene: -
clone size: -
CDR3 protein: CASSQEAQGYGYTF
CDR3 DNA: TGTGCCAGCAGCCAAGAAGCCCAGGGGTACGGCTACACCTTC

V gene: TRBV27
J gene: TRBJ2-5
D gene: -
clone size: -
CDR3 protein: CASSLTGYQETQYF
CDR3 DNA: TGTGCCAGCAGTTTAACGGGATATCAAGAGACCCAGTACTTC

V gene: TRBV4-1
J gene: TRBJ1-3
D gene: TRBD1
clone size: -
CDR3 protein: CASSHPGGASGNTIYF
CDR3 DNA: TGCGCCAGCAGCCATCCAGGGGGCGCATCTGGAAACACCATATATTTT

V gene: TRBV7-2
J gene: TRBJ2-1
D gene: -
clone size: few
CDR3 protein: CASSLSGESYNEQFF
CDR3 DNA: TGTGCCAGCAGCTTATCCGGTGAGTCCTACAATGAGCAGTTCTTC

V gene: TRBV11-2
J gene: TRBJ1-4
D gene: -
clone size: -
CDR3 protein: CASSLGRTEGPKLFF
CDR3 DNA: TGTGCCAGCAGCTTAGGTCGGACCGAGGGCCCAAAACTGTTTTTT

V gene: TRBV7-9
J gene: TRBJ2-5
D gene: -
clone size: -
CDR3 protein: CASSPVGGKETQYF
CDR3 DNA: TGTGCCAGCAGCCCAGTGGGGGGAAAAGAGACCCAGTACTTC

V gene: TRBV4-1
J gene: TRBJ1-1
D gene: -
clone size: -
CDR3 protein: CASSQGGFGTEAFF
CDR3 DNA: TGCGCCAGCAGCCAAGGAGGTTTTGGCACTGAAGCTTTCTTT

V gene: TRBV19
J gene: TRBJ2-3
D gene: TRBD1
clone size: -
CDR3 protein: CASSRDRAWNTQYF
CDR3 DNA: TGTGCCAGCAGCCGGGACAGGGCATGGAATACGCAGTATTTT

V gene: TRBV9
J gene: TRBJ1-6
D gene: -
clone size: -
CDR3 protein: CASSPFRDRTNSPLHF
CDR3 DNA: TGTGCCAGCAGCCCCTTCCGAGACAGAACTAATTCACCCCTCCACTTT

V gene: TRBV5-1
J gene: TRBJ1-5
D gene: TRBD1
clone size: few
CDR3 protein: CASSSGQVQQPQHF
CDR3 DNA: TGCGCCAGCAGCTCGGGACAGGTCCAACAGCCCCAGCATTTT

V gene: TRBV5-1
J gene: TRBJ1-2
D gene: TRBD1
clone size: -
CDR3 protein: CASSLGAGGESGYTF
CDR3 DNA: TGCGCCAGCAGCTTGGGGGCAGGGGGCGAGAGTGGCTACACCTTC

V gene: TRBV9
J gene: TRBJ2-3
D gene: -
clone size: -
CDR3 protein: CASSRVADDKDTQYF
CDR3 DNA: TGTGCCAGCAGCAGAGTAGCGGATGATAAGGATACGCAGTATTTT

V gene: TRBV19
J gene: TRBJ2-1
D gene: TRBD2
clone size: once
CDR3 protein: CASSTGLAGGGRGEQFF
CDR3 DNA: TGTGCCAGTAGTACGGGACTAGCGGGAGGAGGGAGAGGTGAGCAGTTCTTC

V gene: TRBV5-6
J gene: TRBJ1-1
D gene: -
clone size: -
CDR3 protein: CASSLALTAVNTEAFF
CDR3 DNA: TGTGCCAGCAGCTTGGCCTTAACAGCTGTTAACACTGAAGCTTTCTTT

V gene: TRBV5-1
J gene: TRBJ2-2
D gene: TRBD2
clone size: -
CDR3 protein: CASSRFLAGNTGELFF
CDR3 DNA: TGCGCCAGCAGCCGGTTTCTAGCGGGGAACACCGGGGAGCTGTTTTTT

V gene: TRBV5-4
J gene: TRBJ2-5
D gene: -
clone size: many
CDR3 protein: CASSLSGIQRETQYF
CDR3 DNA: TGTGCCAGCAGCTTATCGGGGATCCAAAGGGAGACCCAGTACTTC

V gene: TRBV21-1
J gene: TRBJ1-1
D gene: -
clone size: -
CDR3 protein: CASSKEVRRGTEAFF
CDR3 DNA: TGTGCCAGCAGCAAAGAGGTACGCCGGGGGACTGAAGCTTTCTTT

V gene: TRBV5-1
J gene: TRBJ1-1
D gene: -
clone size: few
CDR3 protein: CASSLSRNGWQANTEAFF
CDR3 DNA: TGCGCCAGCAGCTTGTCAAGAAATGGATGGCAGGCGAACACTGAAGCTTTCTTT

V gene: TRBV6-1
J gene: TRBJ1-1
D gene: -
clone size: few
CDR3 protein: CASSDERKAFF
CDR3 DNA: TGTGCCAGCAGTGACGAGCGGAAAGCTTTCTTT

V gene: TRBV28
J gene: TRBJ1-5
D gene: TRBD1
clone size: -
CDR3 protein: CASRTRTGRSNQPQHF
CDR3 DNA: TGTGCCAGCAGAACGAGGACAGGGAGAAGCAATCAGCCCCAGCATTTT

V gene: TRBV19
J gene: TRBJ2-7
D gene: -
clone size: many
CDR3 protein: CASSPSGYSSYEQYF
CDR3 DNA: TGTGCCAGTAGTCCCAGCGGCTATAGCTCCTACGAGCAGTACTTC

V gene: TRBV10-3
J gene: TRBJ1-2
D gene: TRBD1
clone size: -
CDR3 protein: CAISGIQGVGDGYTF
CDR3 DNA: TGTGCCATCAGTGGTATCCAGGGGGTCGGGGATGGCTACACCTTC

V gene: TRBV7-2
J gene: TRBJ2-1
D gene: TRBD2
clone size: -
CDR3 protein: CASSGLANERNEQFF
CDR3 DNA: TGTGCCAGCAGCGGACTAGCGAATGAAAGAAATGAGCAGTTCTTC

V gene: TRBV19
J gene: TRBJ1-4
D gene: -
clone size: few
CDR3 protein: CASVRNEKLFF
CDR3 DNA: TGTGCCTCGGTCCGGAATGAAAAACTGTTTTTT

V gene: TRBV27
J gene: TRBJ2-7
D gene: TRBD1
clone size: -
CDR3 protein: CASSLRQGPYEQYF
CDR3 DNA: TGTGCCAGCAGTTTACGACAGGGCCCCTACGAGCAGTACTTC

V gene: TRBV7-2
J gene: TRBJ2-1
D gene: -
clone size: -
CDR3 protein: CASSQPTEGEQFF
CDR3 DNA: TGTGCCAGCAGCCAGCCGACTGAGGGTGAGCAGTTCTTC

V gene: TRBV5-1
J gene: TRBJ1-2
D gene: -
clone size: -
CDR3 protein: CASSFTQGNYGYTF
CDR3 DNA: TGCGCCAGCAGCTTCACCCAGGGGAACTATGGCTACACCTTC

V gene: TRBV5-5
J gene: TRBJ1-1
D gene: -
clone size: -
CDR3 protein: CASSLAHSGMNTEAFF
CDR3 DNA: TGTGCCAGCAGCTTGGCCCATTCAGGGATGAACACTGAAGCTTTCTTT

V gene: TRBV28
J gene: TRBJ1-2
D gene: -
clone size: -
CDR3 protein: CASRTTAYGYTF
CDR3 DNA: TGTGCCAGCAGAACGACAGCCTATGGCTACACCTTC

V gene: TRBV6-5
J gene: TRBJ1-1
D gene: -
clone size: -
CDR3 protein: CASSYSWVNRGTEAFF
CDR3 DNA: TGTGCCAGCAGTTACTCGTGGGTGAACAGAGGGACTGAAGCTTTCTTT

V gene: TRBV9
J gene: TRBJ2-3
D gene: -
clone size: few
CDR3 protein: CASSVTTGSTDTQYF
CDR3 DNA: TGTGCCAGCAGCGTAACAACAGGCAGCACAGATACGCAGTATTTT

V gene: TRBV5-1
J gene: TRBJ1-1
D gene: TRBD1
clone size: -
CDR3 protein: CASSLSGTGGLNTEAFF
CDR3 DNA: TGCGCCAGCAGCTTGTCCGGGACAGGGGGACTGAACACTGAAGCTTTCTTT

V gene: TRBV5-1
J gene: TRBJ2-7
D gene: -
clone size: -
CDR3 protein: CASSEGQFYEQYF
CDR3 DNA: TGCGCCAGCAGCGAAGGACAGTTCTACGAGCAGTACTTC

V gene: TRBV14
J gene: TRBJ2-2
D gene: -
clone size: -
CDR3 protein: CASSRATHATGELFF
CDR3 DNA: TGTGCCAGCAGCCGAGCGACTCACGCCACCGGGGAGCTGTTTTTT

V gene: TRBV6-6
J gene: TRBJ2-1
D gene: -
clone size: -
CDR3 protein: CASSYIGSSHNEQFF
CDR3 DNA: TGTGCCAGCAGTTACATCGGGAGTTCCCACAATGAGCAGTTCTTC

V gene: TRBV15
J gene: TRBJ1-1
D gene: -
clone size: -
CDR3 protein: CATSPSSPYTEAFF
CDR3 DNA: TGTGCCACCAGCCCGAGCTCCCCTTACACTGAAGCTTTCTTT

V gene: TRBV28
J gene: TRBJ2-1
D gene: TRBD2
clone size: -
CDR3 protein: CASSSPRLAGKHEQFF
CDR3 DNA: TGTGCCAGCAGTTCCCCACGACTAGCGGGAAAGCATGAGCAGTTCTTC

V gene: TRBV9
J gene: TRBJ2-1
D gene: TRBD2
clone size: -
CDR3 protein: CASSVGLAGWNEQFF
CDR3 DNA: TGTGCCAGCAGCGTAGGACTAGCGGGATGGAATGAGCAGTTCTTC

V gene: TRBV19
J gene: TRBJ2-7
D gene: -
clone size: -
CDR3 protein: CATRDSSYEQYF
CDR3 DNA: TGTGCCACCCGGGACTCGTCCTACGAGCAGTACTTC

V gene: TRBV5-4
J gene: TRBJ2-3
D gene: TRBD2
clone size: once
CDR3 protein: CASSLGLADENTQYF
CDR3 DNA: TGTGCCAGCAGCTTGGGACTAGCTGACGAGAATACGCAGTATTTT

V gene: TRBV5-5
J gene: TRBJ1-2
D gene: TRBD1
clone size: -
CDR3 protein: CASSLSLQGANYGYTF
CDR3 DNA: TGTGCCAGCAGCCTGTCCTTACAGGGGGCCAACTATGGCTACACCTTC

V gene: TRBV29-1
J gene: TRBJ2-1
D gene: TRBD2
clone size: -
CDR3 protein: CSVIQRELGSYNEQFF
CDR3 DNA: TGCAGCGTTATCCAGCGGGAACTCGGTTCCTACAATGAGCAGTTCTTC

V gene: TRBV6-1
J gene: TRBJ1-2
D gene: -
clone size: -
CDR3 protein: CASSEQLVPFNYGYTF
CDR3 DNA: TGTGCCAGCAGTGAACAGTTGGTGCCGTTTAACTATGGCTACACCTTC

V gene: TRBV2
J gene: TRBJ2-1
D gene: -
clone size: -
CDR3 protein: CASSEVVRNNEQFF
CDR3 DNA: TGTGCCAGCAGTGAAGTAGTCAGGAACAATGAGCAGTTCTTC

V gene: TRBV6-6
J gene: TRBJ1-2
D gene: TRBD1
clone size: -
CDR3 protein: CASSDTGAGYTF
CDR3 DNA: TGTGCCAGCAGTGACACAGGGGCTGGCTACACCTTC

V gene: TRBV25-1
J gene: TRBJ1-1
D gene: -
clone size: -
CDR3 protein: CASSGYRETEAFF
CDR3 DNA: TGTGCCAGCAGTGGTTACAGGGAAACTGAAGCTTTCTTT

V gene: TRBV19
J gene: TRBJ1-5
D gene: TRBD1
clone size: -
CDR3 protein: CASTDRNRGFNQPQHF
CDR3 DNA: TGTGCCAGTACCGACAGAAACAGGGGGTTCAATCAGCCCCAGCATTTT

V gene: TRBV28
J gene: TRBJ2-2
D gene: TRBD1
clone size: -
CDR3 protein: CARSLLGDRKDTGELFF
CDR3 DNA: TGTGCCAGGTCACTCCTTGGGGACAGGAAGGACACCGGGGAGCTGTTTTTT

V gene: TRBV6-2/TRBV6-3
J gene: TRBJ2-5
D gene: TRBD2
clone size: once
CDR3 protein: CASSIATSGIQETQYF
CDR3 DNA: TGTGCCAGCAGCATCGCTACTAGCGGGATTCAAGAGACCCAGTACTTC

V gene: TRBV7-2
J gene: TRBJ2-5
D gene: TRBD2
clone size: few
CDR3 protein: CASSFNPGGETQYF
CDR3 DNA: TGTGCCAGCAGCTTTAACCCGGGGGGGGAGACCCAGTACTTC

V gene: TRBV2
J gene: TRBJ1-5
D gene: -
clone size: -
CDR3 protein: CASSEQGSHQPQHF
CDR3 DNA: TGTGCCAGCAGTGAACAGGGTAGTCATCAGCCCCAGCATTTT